This TCR beta chain is drawn from a study of technical replicates of blood from several donors. CDR1 is SGHRS and CDR2 is YFSETQ in the germline V gene. V was cut by 2 bases and J by 3 bases, with 6 bases left in between. The CDR3 consists of 12 residues. Note on this clone: Within the sample, other DNA sequences also encode this same CDR3.

TCRdb's table, derived via immunoSEQ multiplex PCR, lists solely in-frame clones and lacks some. Of some 80,000 clones listed, 90% to 95% were seen once; the top ten hold approximately 0.42%. This receptor was identified in a human donor in good health. The chain is built from TRBV5-1 and TRBJ2-7, with D possibly being TRBD2 (6 bases). Sequencing was done on a sample of T cells isolated from PBMCs. The CDR3 loop is CASSFGGYEQYF. DNA of the CDR3: TGCGCCAGCAGCTTCGGGGGCTACGAGCAGTACTTC.